Below, 5 T cell receptor beta chains from the same sample are listed, as sequenced in a study of blood T cell repertoires in COVID-19. Only in-frame clones appear in the TCRdb table, and some are missing; sequencing was by immunoSEQ multiplex PCR. The sample has more than 95,000 clones, under 85% seen once. Sequenced sample: peripheral blood. The receptors stem from a man aged 60 to 69 with acute or convalescent COVID-19.

This clone was seen a handful of times. The chain employs TRBV7-2 and TRBJ2-7, with 7 bases matching TRBD1. The CDR3 sequence is 15 residues long. V dropped 7 bases and J dropped 0; count of bases not matched to a gene: 9. Germline loops: CDR1 SGHTA, CDR2 FQGNSA. In nucleotides, the CDR3 is TGTGCCAGCACCCTAATCCGGGACAGCTCCTACGAGCAGTACTTC. Its translation is CASTLIRDSSYEQYF.

V and J are TRBV6-6 and TRBJ1-5, with 9 bases aligning to TRBD1. Losses at the gene ends were 5 bases for V and 5 bases for J; bases not matched to a gene: 4. This CDR3 has 14 residues. The germline gives CDR1 MNHNY, CDR2 SVGAGI (reference sequence). CDR3 amino acids: CASSDRQGDQPQHF. The CDR3 DNA reads TGTGCCAGCAGTGACCGACAGGGGGATCAGCCCCAGCATTTT.

The V and J genes are TRBV28 and TRBJ1-6, with a weak D call TRBD1 (6 bases). This CDR3 contains 16 residues. The V end lost 10 bases, the J end lost 6 bases, and 22 bases lay between the germline ends. CDR1 and CDR2 (germline): MDHEN, SYDVKM. The CDR3, as DNA: TGTGCCACCGAAAGCGGGGGCATCTCGGTTAATTCACCCCTCCACTTT. Amino acids: CATESGGISVNSPLHF.

The chain has TRBV28 and TRBJ2-5, with 9 bases identical to TRBD2. With V trimmed by 3 bases and J by 2 bases, 7 bases remained unmatched. The germline V gene has CDR1 MDHEN and CDR2 SYDVKM. This CDR3 spans 16 amino acids. The CDR3 DNA reads TGTGCCAGCAGTTTTGCTAGCGGGAAGACGCAAGAGACCCAGTACTTC. It is translated as CASSFASGKTQETQYF. The variable domain in full, completed from reference TRBV28 and TRBJ2-5, reads DVKVTQSSRYLVKRTGEKVFLECVQDMDHENMFWYRQDPGLGLRLIYFSYDVKMKEKGDIPEGYSVSREKKERFSLILESASTNQTSMYLCASSFASGKTQETQYFGPGTRLLVL.

The rearrangement links TRBV7-9 to TRBJ1-2; no firm D call. This CDR3 has 12 amino acids. V was trimmed by 8 bases and J by 3 bases, leaving 10 bases between them. Per the germline V gene, CDR1 is SEHNR and CDR2 is FQNEAQ (reference sequence). CDR3 nucleotides: TGTGCCAGCTGGCAGATCCACTATGGCTACACCTTC. Its translation is CASWQIHYGYTF.